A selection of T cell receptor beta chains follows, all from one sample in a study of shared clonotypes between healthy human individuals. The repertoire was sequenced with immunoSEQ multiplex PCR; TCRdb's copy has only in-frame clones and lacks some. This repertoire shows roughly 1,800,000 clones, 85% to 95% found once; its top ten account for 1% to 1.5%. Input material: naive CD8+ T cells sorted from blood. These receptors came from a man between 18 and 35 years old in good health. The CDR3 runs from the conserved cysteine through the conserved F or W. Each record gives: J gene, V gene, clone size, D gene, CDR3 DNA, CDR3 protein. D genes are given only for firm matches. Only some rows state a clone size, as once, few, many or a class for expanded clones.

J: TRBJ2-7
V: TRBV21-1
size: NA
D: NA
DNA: TGTGCCAGCAGCACACGAGGGGCCCCCTCCTACGAGCAGTACTTC
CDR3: CASSTRGAPSYEQYF

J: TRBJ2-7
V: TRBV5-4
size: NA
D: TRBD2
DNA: TGTGCCAGCAGCCTCGCGGATAGCGGGAGGTCATACGAGCAGTACTTC
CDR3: CASSLADSGRSYEQYF

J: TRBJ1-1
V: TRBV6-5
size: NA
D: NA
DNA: TGTGCCAGCAACTTTCAAGAGGGGTGGACTGAAGCTTTCTTT
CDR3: CASNFQEGWTEAFF

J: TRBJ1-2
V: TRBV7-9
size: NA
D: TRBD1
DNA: TGTGCCAGCAGCGAACCCCTTAAGGACAGGGTCTATGGCTACACCTTC
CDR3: CASSEPLKDRVYGYTF

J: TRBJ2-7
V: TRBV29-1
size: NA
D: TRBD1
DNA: TGCAGCGTCGGGGACAGCTACGAGCAGTACTTC
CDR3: CSVGDSYEQYF

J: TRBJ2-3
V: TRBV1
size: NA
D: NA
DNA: TGCACCAGCAGCCAAGAGATGGGGACAAGAAACACAGATACGCAGTATTTT
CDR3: CTSSQEMGTRNTDTQYF

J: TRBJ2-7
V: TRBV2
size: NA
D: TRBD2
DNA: TGTGCCAGAGGGACTAGAAACGAGCAGTACTTC
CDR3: CARGTRNEQYF

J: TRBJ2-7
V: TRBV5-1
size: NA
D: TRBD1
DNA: TGCGCCAGCAGCCGGCCGGGACAGGGTTTTTACGAGCAGTACTTC
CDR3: CASSRPGQGFYEQYF

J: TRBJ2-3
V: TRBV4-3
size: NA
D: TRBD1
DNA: TGCGCCAGCAGCCAAGACGACAGGGGGTCTGTCACAGATACGCAGTATTTT
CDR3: CASSQDDRGSVTDTQYF

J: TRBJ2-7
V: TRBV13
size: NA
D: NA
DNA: TGTGCCAGCAGCTTAGCTCCAGGGCCGGACGAGCAGTACTTC
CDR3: CASSLAPGPDEQYF

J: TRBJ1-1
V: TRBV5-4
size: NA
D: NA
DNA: TGTGCCACCGACGCCTTTAATGGCGGCACTGAAGCTTTCTTT
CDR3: CATDAFNGGTEAFF

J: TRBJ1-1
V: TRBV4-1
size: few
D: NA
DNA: TGCGCCAGCAGCCCGGTGGGCTACACTGAAGCTTTCTTT
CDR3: CASSPVGYTEAFF

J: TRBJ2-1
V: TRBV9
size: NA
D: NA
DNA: TGTGCCAGCAGCTGGACTCCCGCCAATGAGCAGTTCTTC
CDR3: CASSWTPANEQFF

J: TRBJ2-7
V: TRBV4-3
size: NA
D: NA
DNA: TGCGCCAGCAGCTCAGATCCCACCTACGAGCAGTACTTC
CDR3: CASSSDPTYEQYF

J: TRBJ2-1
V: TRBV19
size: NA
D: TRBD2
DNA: TGTGCCAGTAGTATTGGGGGGGACGGCTACAATGAGCAGTTCTTC
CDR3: CASSIGGDGYNEQFF

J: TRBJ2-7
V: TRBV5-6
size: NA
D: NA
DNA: TGTGCCAGCAGTGATCCCTACGAGCAGTACTTC
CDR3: CASSDPYEQYF

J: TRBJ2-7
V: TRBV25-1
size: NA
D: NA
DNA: TGTGCCAGCAGTGAATTATTGGGGGGCGAGCAGTACTTC
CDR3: CASSELLGGEQYF

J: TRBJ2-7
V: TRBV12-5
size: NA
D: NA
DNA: TGTGCTAGTGGTTTGGTGGTCGGGTCCGCCTACGAGCAGTACTTC
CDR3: CASGLVVGSAYEQYF

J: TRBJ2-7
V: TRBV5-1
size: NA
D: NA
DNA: TGCGCCAGCAGCTTGGGGCGGTCCGACGAGCAGTACTTC
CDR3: CASSLGRSDEQYF

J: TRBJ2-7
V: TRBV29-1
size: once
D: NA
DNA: TGCAGCGTTACGAGAGACGTCTCCTACGAGCAGTACTTC
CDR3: CSVTRDVSYEQYF

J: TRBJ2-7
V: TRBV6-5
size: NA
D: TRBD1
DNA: TGTGCCAGCAGGGCAGCGACAGGGACCAACTACGAGCAGTACTTC
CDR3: CASRAATGTNYEQYF

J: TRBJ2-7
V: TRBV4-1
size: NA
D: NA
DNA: TGCGCCAGCAGCCAAGCGGAATGGCACGAGCAGTACTTC
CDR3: CASSQAEWHEQYF

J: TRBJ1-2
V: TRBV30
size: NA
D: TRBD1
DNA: TGTGCCTGGGGGTCTGGGACAGGGTCGGCTAACTATGGCTACACCTTC
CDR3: CAWGSGTGSANYGYTF

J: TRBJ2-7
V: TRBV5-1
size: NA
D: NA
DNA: TGCGCCAGCAGCTTGACGGGCTCCGAGCAGTACTTC
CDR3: CASSLTGSEQYF

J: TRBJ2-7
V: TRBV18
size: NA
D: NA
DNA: TGTGCCAGCTCACCACCAGATAGGGATCCCTACGAGCAGTACTTC
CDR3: CASSPPDRDPYEQYF

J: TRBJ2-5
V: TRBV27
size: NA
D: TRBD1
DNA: TGTGCCAGCAGCCAATCAGTAGGGGGCTGGGAGACCCAGTACTTC
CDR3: CASSQSVGGWETQYF

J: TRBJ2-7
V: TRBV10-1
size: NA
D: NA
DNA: TGCGCCAGCAGTGACCATTCGACCTCGAAGGACGAGCAGTACTTC
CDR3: CASSDHSTSKDEQYF

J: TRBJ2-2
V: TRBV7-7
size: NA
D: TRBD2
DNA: TGTGCTAGCAGCCTCACCCCCAGCGGGACTTTATCTGACACCGGGGAGCTGTTTTTT
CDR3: CASSLTPSGTLSDTGELFF

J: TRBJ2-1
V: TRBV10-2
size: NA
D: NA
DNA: TGCGCCAGCAGTGAGTCCCCCAGGGAGCAGTTCTTC
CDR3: CASSESPREQFF

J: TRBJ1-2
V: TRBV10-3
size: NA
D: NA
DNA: TGTGCCATCAGTGAGTCGTGGGCGTCAGTGGATCCTAACTATGGCTACACCTTC
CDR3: CAISESWASVDPNYGYTF

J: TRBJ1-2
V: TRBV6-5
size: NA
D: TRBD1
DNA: TGTGCCAGCAGTTACTCGACAGGGAGTCAGATCTATGGCTACACCTTC
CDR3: CASSYSTGSQIYGYTF

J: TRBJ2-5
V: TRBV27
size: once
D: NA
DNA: TGTGCCAGCAGTCCACAGTACCAAGAGACCCAGTACTTC
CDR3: CASSPQYQETQYF

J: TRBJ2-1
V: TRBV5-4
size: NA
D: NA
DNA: TGTGCCAGCAGCTCCATACAGACTAGCAATGAGCAGTTCTTC
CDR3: CASSSIQTSNEQFF

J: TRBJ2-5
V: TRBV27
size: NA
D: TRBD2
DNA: TGTGCCAGCAGTTTCCTAGCGGGAGAAGGAGAGGAGACCCAGTACTTC
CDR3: CASSFLAGEGEETQYF

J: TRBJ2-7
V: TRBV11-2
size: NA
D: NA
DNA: TGTGCCAGCAGCTTAGGTGGGGGGAAGTTGAACGAGCAGTACTTC
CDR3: CASSLGGGKLNEQYF

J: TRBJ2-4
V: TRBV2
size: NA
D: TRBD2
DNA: TGTGCCAGCAGTGACTCTAGCGGGGGAAACATTCAGTACTTC
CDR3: CASSDSSGGNIQYF

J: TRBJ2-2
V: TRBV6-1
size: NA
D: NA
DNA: TGTGCCAGCAGTGAAGGAAGGGCCGGGGAGCTGTTTTTT
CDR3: CASSEGRAGELFF